This T cell receptor beta chain was sequenced during a study of identifying expanded T cells in peripheral blood. Germline loops: CDR1 SGHRS, CDR2 YFSETQ. Trimming took off 4 bases at V and 1 base at J, with 11 bases between the two ends. The CDR3 has 14 amino acids. Produced via immunoSEQ multiplex PCR; TCRdb's table is partial and in-frame only. The sample records about 74,000 clones, 84% being singletons. Sequencing was performed on blood. The chain employs TRBV5-1 and TRBJ1-2, with D unresolved. This sequence was found in a person between 18 and 75 years old in good health. DNA for the CDR3: TGCGCCAGCAGCACCCCGACGGGTAACTATGGCTACACCTTC. It specifies CASSTPTGNYGYTF.